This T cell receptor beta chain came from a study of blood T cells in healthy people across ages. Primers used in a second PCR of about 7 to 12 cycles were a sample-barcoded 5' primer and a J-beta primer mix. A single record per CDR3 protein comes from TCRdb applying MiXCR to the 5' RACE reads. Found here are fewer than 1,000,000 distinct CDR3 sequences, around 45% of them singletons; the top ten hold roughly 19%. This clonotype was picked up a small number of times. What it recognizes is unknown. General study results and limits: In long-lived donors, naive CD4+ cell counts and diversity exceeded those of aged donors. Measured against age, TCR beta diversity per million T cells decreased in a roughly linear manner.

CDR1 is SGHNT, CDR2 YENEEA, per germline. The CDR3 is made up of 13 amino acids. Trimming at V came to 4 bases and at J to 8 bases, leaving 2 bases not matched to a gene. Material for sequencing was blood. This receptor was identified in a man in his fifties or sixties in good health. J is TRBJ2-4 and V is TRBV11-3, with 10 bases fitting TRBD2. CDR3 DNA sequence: TGTGCCAGCAGCTCCGGACTAGCGGACATTCAGTACTTC. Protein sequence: CASSSGLADIQYF.